The 14 T cell receptor beta chains reported below all come from one sample, sequenced in a study of cytomegalovirus exposure and HLA in healthy donors. It was with 60 Vbeta and 13 Jbeta primers that the PCR ran. The table came from immunoSEQ multiplex PCR; TCRdb's copy has only in-frame clones and leaves some out. This repertoire shows roughly 130,000 clones, around 8.5% found once; its top ten account for 4.5% to 7%. Source material: PBMCs. These receptor sequences come from a man aged 35 to 55 in good health and CMV-seronegative.

This clone was counted only a few times. The chain combines TRBV20-1 with TRBJ2-1; D is perhaps TRBD1 (6 bases). Germline CDR1 and CDR2: DFQATT and SNEGSKA (reference sequence). Trimming took 4 bases from V and 15 from J, leaving 16 bases between them. CDR3 length: 11 amino acids. The CDR3 protein is CSAIRTQGPFF. The CDR3 coding sequence is TGCAGTGCTATCCGGACTCAGGGGCCGTTCTTC.

J is TRBJ2-7 and V is TRBV9; maybe TRBD1 (6 bases). CDR3 length equals 14 residues. V lost 4 bases and J 3 bases, leaving 14 bases between the germline ends. Germline CDR1 reads SGDLS; CDR2 reads YYNGEE. The CDR3 region has the DNA TGTGCCAGCAGCCCTCGACCGGACAGCTACGAGCAGTACTTC. This gives the protein CASSPRPDSYEQYF. The entire variable domain, with the rest obtained from reference TRBV9 and TRBJ2-7, is as follows: DSGVTQTPKHLITATGQRVTLRCSPRSGDLSVYWYQQSLDQGLQFLIQYYNGEERAKGNILERFSAQQFPDLHSELNLSSLELGDSALYFCASSPRPDSYEQYFGPGTRLTVT.

This clone was seen only a few times. The rearrangement links TRBV19 to TRBJ2-1; 9 nucleotides align to TRBD2. Germline CDR1 and CDR2: LNHDA and SQIVND (reference sequence). CDR3 length: 16 residues. Trimming at V came to 4 bases and at J to 4 bases, leaving 8 bases not matched to a gene. The CDR3 DNA sequence: TGTGCCAGTAGTAAGACGAAGACTAGCGGATACAATGAGCAGTTCTTC. This sequence encodes CASSKTKTSGYNEQFF.

This clone has just a few counts. This chain links TRBV19 with TRBJ2-1, with TRBD2 identical over 9 bases. The V and J ends lost 3 bases and 5 bases, in that order; junction bases with no gene match: 5. In germline, CDR1 is LNHDA, CDR2 SQIVND (reference sequence). The CDR3 is 15 residues long. The CDR3 sequence is CASSIGGGADNEQFF. The CDR3 nucleotides are TGTGCCAGTAGTATCGGCGGGGGGGCAGACAATGAGCAGTTCTTC.

This clone was recorded a few times. This chain uses TRBV7-2 with TRBJ2-3; perhaps TRBD1 as D (6 bases). Germline V gene data show CDR1 as SGHTA and CDR2 as FQGNSA. The CDR3 is 15 residues long. V lost 0 bases and J 1 base, leaving 8 bases between the germline ends. CDR3 protein: CASSLAGARTDTQYF. DNA of the CDR3: TGTGCCAGCAGCTTAGCGGGGGCGCGCACAGATACGCAGTATTTT.

The chain recombines TRBV2 with TRBJ1-1; possibly TRBD1 for D (6 bases). With 5 bases removed from V and 11 bases from J, the gap between germline ends came to 15 bases. Germline lookup yields CDR1 SNHLY and CDR2 FYNNEI. This CDR3 has 12 residues. In DNA form, the CDR3 reads TGTGCCAGCAGTAAAAGTACAGGGCCGGCTTTCTTT. Protein sequence: CASSKSTGPAFF. The complete variable domain, with remaining parts taken from reference TRBV2 and TRBJ1-1, reads EPEVTQTPSHQVTQMGQEVILRCVPISNHLYFYWYRQILGQKVEFLVSFYNNEISEKSEIFDDQFSVERPDGSNFTLKIRSTKLEDSAMYFCASSKSTGPAFFGQGTRLTVV.

This clone was seen a few times. Compared with germline, one end of the junction differs, possibly owing to a read error. The chain links TRBV5-4 to TRBJ1-4, with D hard to call. The CDR3 contains 15 residues. From germline, CDR1 is SGHNT and CDR2 YYREEE (reference sequence). The CDR3 DNA reads TGCGCCAGCAGCCAAAAGTGGGAGACTAATGAAAAACTGTTTTTT. It is translated as CASSQKWETNEKLFF.

This chain links TRBV2 with TRBJ2-3; 8 nucleotides align to TRBD1. Germline-derived CDR1 and CDR2 are SNHLY and FYNNEI. After removal of 6 bases from V and 5 bases from J, the junction contained 4 bases not matched to a gene. The CDR3 contains 13 residues. In DNA, the CDR3 is TGTGCCAGCAGCGCACAGGGGGGAGATACGCAGTATTTT. Translating gives CASSAQGGDTQYF. Variable domain in full (rest from reference TRBV2 and TRBJ2-3): EPEVTQTPSHQVTQMGQEVILRCVPISNHLYFYWYRQILGQKVEFLVSFYNNEISEKSEIFDDQFSVERPDGSNFTLKIRSTKLEDSAMYFCASSAQGGDTQYFGPGTRLTVL.

This chain links TRBV28 with TRBJ2-1, with TRBD1 matching over 7 bases. The CDR3 runs to 19 residues. Germline assignment: CDR1 MDHEN and CDR2 SYDVKM. The V and J ends lost 0 bases and 4 bases, in that order; junction bases with no gene match: 15. CDR3 DNA sequence: TGTGCCAGCAGTTTATGGCGGGCAGGGGGAAAAACTGTTTACAATGAGCAGTTCTTC. This sequence encodes CASSLWRAGGKTVYNEQFF.

In this sample, this clone turned up a few times. This chain connects TRBV4-2 to TRBJ2-7, with D perhaps TRBD2 (6 bases). The V gene's germline CDR1 is LGHNA and CDR2 YNFKEQ. V lost 2 bases and J 3 bases, leaving 20 bases between the germline ends. The CDR3 contains 17 residues. In DNA, the CDR3 is TGTGCCAGCAGCCAACCCCTCCCGGGGGACCCACACTACGAGCAGTACTTC. Translation: CASSQPLPGDPHYEQYF.

V is TRBV7-8 and J is TRBJ2-5; 7 bases map to TRBD1. Germline V gene lookup returns CDR1 SGHVS and CDR2 FQNEAQ. V dropped 3 bases and J dropped 5; count of bases not matched to a gene: 12. This CDR3 is built from 16 residues. CDR3 coding DNA: TGTGCCAGCAGCTTTGCGGCAGGGGGTAGTGGGGAGACCCAGTACTTC. Encoded protein: CASSFAAGGSGETQYF.

This rearrangement joins TRBV7-6 to TRBJ2-7; 7 positions match TRBD1. The J segment lost 3 bases and the V segment lost 1 base, leaving 9 bases of the junction unmatched. CDR1 is SGHVS and CDR2 is FNYEAQ in the germline V gene. The CDR3 covers 16 residues. Here the CDR3 reads CASSLEGPGTDYEQYF. The CDR3 DNA is TGTGCCAGCAGCTTAGAGGGACCGGGGACAGACTACGAGCAGTACTTC.

This clone showed up just a few times. V gene TRBV10-1 combines with J gene TRBJ2-7; D perhaps matches TRBD2 (6 bases). Per germline, CDR1 WNHNN and CDR2 SYGVQD (reference sequence). The CDR3 totals 15 residues. Trimming pared 8 bases from V and 0 bases from J, leaving 17 bases between. As DNA, the CDR3 is TGCGCCAGCGTTCCGGGACGGGAGAGCTCCTACGAGCAGTACTTC. It is translated as CASVPGRESSYEQYF.

This clone was seen only a few times. The chain carries TRBV7-2 and TRBJ1-3; no reliable D call. The germline V gene has CDR1 SGHTA and CDR2 FQGNSA. With 1 base removed from V and 0 bases from J, the gap between germline ends came to 13 bases. The CDR3 sequence is 17 residues long. CDR3 DNA sequence: TGTGCCAGCAGCTTAGTGAGAGGGATAAGCTCTGGAAACACCATATATTTT. It codes for CASSLVRGISSGNTIYF.